This T cell receptor beta chain stems from a study of human T cells and chemical hapten exposure. The time point: patch test 3, about 24 weeks after DPC sensitization. Documented treatment: therapeutic diphenylcyclopropenone sensitization with weekly scalp DPC. Donors, patients with alopecia ranging from 18 to 70 years old and judged suitable for DPC, provided samples. TCRdb fed the RACE reads into MiXCR, producing one record per CDR3 protein. This sample carries approximately 80,000 distinct CDR3 sequences, roughly 13% of them seen once, and the ten largest clones take 5.7%. Trimming shortened V by 3 bases and J by 1 base, and 15 bases separated the two germline ends. The CDR3 is 17 residues long. Germline V CDR1 and CDR2: KGHDR, SFDVKD.

The sequencing here drew on whole blood, taken in connection with sensitization to the hapten diphenylcyclopropenone (DPC). The rearrangement links TRBV24-1 to TRBJ1-5; the D gene is possibly TRBD1 (5 bases). This receptor was taken from a woman aged 45-65 years with alopecia areata. Some clones in this sample may be carry-over from other donors' samples. CDR3 coding DNA: TGTGCCACCAGTGATACCAGGCAGGGAGGCAGCAATCAGCCCCAGCATTTT. This codes for CATSDTRQGGSNQPQHF.